This TCR beta chain comes out of a study of T cells after posttransplantation cyclophosphamide. Here immunoSEQ multiplex PCR was the method, and the copy in TCRdb shows in-frame clones only, minus some. This sample has roughly 26,000 clones, each found more than once. This clone came up many times. Antigen: not known. CDR1 and CDR2 (germline): SGHAT, FQNNGV. The CDR3 is 12 residues long. V was pared by 0 bases and J by 11 bases, with 8 bases between. Study observations and caveats: After PTCy, TRB diversity resembled that of CNI/methotrexate controls. Donor-recipient repertoire similarity was low at 1-2 months, rising over year one. Tissue-infiltrating T cells from skin or gut overlapped little with blood T cells.

V and J are TRBV11-2 and TRBJ2-1; D unresolved. This clonotype was obtained from a man over 45 in good health, CMV-negative, and a related stem cell transplant donor. Material: PBMCs. The CDR3 region has the DNA TGTGCCAGCAGCTTAGATGGCGGTCAGCAGTTCTTC. It specifies CASSLDGGQQFF.